The source of this T cell receptor beta chain is a study of control samples from healthy donors and cancer patients. Trimming pared 6 bases from V and 4 bases from J, leaving 10 bases between. Germline loops: CDR1 KGHSH, CDR2 LQKENI. This CDR3 contains 12 residues. Using immunoSEQ multiplex PCR, the repertoire was profiled, and TCRdb retains in-frame clones only, with some absent. The sample holds about 130,000 clones, roughly 87% seen once. The chain recombines TRBV18 with TRBJ2-7; D is perhaps TRBD1 or TRBD2 (5 bases each). The receptor comes from a man between 18 and 35 years old in good health. Sequenced material: blood. The CDR3 DNA follows: TGTGCCAGCTCCATCGAGGGGTACGAGCAGTACTTC. Its translation is CASSIEGYEQYF.